This entry concerns a single T cell receptor beta chain. This record belongs to a study of blood T cell repertoires in COVID-19. J gave up 0 bases and V 0 bases, and 13 bases lay outside the gene matches. This CDR3 contains 21 residues. CDR1 and CDR2 (germline): LGHNT, FRNRAP. Categorization into cohorts depended on clinical history that participants reported. The method was immunoSEQ multiplex PCR; TCRdb's version includes in-frame clones alone and lacks a portion of them. The sample has 470,000 or so clones, nearly 90% seen once; the top ten hold around 1.8%. Sequencing used PBMCs or T cells enriched from blood (not recorded which). This rearrangement joins TRBV12-5 to TRBJ2-1, with TRBD1 matching over 11 bases. The TCR comes from a woman between 18 and 29 years old with acute COVID-19. CDR3 in DNA: TGTGCTAGTGGTTTGGTACTTCTATGGACAGGGGGCTCCCACTCCTACAATGAGCAGTTCTTC. Translation: CASGLVLLWTGGSHSYNEQFF.